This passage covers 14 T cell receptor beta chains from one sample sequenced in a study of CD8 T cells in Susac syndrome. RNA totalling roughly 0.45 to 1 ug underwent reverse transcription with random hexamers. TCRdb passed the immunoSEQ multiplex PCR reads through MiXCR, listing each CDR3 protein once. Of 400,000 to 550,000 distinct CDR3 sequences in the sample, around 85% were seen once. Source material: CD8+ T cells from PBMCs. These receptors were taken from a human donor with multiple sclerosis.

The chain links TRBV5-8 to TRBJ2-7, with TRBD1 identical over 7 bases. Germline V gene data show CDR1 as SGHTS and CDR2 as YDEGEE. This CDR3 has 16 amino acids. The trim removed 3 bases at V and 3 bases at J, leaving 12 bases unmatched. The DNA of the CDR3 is TGTGCCAGCAGCTCTTGGACACAGGGGCTGTTCTACGAGCAGTACTTC. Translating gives CASSSWTQGLFYEQYF.

CDR3 nucleotides: TGCGCCAGCAGCGAAGGACTAGCGGGGTACGAGCAGTACTTC. This encodes CASSEGLAGYEQYF. The chain joins TRBV4-1 to TRBJ2-7; 12 bases agree with TRBD2. CDR1 is MGHRA and CDR2 is YSYEKL in the germline V gene. J lost 4 bases, V lost 5 bases, and 3 bases had no gene match. This CDR3 comprises 14 residues.

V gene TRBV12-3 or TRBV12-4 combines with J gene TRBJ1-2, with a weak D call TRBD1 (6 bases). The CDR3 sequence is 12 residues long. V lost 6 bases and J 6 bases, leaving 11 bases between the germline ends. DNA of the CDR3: TGTGCCAGCAGCCCAGGGGCCCATGGCTACACCTTC. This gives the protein CASSPGAHGYTF.

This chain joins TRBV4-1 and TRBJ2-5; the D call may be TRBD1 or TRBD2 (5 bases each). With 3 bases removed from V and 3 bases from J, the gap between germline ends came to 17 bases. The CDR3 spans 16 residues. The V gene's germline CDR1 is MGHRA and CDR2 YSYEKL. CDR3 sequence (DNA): TGCGCCAGCAGCCATGTATTGGGGCAGGGAGAAGAGACCCAGTACTTC. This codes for CASSHVLGQGEETQYF.

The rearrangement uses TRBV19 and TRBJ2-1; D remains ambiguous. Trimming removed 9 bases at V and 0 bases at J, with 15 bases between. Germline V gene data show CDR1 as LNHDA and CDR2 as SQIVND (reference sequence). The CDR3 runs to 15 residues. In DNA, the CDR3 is TGTGCCAGCAGCGTGGCGGATAGCTCCTACAATGAGCAGTTCTTC. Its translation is CASSVADSSYNEQFF.

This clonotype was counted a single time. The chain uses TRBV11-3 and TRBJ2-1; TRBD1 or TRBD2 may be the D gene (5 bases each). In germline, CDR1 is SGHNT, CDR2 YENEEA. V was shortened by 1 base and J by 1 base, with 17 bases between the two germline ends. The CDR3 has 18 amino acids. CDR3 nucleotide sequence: TGTGCCAGCAGCTTAGGTATTTGGGGGTCCCGATCCTACAATGAGCAGTTCTTC. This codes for CASSLGIWGSRSYNEQFF.

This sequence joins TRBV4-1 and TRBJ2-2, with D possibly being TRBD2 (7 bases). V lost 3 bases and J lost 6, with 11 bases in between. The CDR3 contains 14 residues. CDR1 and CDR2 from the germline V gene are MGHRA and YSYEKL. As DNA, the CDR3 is TGCGCCAGCAGCCAGGGGGGGGCCTCCGGGGAGCTGTTTTTT. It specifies CASSQGGASGELFF.

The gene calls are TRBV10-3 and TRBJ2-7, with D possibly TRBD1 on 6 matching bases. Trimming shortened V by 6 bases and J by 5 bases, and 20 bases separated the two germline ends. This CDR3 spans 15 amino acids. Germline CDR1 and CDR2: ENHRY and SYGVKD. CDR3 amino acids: CAIRNPTGRSDEQYF. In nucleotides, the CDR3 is TGTGCCATCAGGAACCCGACAGGACGGAGTGACGAGCAGTACTTC.

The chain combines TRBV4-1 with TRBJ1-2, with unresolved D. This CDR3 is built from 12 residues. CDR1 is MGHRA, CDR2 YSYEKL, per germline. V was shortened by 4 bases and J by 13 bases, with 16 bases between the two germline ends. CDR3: CASSPDGMELTF. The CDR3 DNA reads TGCGCCAGCAGCCCTGACGGGATGGAACTCACCTTC.

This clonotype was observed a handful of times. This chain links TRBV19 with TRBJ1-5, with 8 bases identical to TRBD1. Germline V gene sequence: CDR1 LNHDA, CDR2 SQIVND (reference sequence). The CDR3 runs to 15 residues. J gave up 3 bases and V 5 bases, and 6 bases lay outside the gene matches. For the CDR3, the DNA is TGTGCCAGTAGTCTTGGGACAGGACACAATCAGCCCCAGCATTTT. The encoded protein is CASSLGTGHNQPQHF.

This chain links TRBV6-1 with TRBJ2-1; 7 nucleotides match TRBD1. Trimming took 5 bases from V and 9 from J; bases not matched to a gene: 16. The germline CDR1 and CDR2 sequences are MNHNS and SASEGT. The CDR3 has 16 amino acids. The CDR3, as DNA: TGTGCCAGCAGTCTCCTCACAGGGGCTGAACATGGTGAGCAGTTCTTC. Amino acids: CASSLLTGAEHGEQFF.

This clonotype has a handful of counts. CDR3 loop: CASSLHGTFTYEQYF. The CDR3 DNA reads TGTGCCAGCAGCTTACACGGGACATTTACCTACGAGCAGTACTTC. The chain couples TRBV11-2 to TRBJ2-7; D perhaps matches TRBD1 (6 bases). V lost 2 bases and J lost 2, with 13 bases in between. The germline CDR1 and CDR2 sequences are SGHAT and FQNNGV. The CDR3 runs to 15 residues.

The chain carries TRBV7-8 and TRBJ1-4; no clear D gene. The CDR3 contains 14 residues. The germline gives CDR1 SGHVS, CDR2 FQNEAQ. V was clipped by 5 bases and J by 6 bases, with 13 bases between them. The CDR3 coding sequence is TGTGCCAGCAGCACGGCAGGACCTTATGAAAAACTGTTTTTT. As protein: CASSTAGPYEKLFF.

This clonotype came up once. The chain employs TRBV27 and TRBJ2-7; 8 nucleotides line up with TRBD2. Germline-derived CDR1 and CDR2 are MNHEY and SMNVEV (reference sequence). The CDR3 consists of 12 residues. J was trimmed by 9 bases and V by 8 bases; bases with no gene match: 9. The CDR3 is CASFEAGVGQYF. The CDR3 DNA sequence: TGTGCCAGCTTCGAAGCGGGAGTAGGGCAGTACTTC.